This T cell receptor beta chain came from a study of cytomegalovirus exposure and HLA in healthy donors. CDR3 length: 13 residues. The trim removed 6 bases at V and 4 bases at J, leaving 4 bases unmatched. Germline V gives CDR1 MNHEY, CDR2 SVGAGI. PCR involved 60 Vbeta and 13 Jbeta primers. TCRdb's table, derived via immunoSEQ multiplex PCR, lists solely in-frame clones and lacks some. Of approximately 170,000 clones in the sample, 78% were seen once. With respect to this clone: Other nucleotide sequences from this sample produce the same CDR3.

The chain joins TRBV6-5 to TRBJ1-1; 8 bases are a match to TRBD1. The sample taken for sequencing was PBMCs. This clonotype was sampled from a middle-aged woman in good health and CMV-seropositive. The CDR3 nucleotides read TGTGCCAGCAGGACCGGACAGGGCACTGAAGCTTTCTTT. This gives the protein CASRTGQGTEAFF.